The 9 T cell receptor beta chains below were found in one sample sequenced in a study of blood T cells in healthy people across ages. A second PCR of 7 to 11 cycles used a sample-barcoded 5' primer and a J-beta primer mix. TCRdb reanalysed the 5' RACE reads using MiXCR and keeps one entry per CDR3 protein. This sample carries 590,000 or so distinct CDR3 sequences, approximately 30% of them seen once, and the ten largest clones take approximately 14%. Sequencing was done on a sample of blood. The origin of the receptors is a woman over 75 in good health.

This clonotype was counted at least ten times. V usage is TRBV7-9 and J usage is TRBJ1-2; D is possibly TRBD1 (5 bases). Trimming removed 5 bases at V and 10 bases at J, with 23 bases between. The CDR3 totals 15 residues. Germline assignment: CDR1 SEHNR and CDR2 FQNEAQ (reference sequence). CDR3: CASSPRRETDLSYTF. DNA for the CDR3: TGTGCCAGCAGCCCACGGCGCGAGACAGATCTATCCTACACCTTC. Looking up the rest from reference TRBV7-9 and TRBJ1-2 gives the full variable domain: DTGVSQNPRHKITKRGQNVTFRCDPISEHNRLYWYRQTLGQGPEFLTYFQNEAQLEKSRLLSDRFSAERPKGSFSTLEIQRTEQGDSAMYLCASSPRRETDLSYTFGSGTRLTVV.

This clonotype was counted once. This chain joins TRBV7-3 and TRBJ2-4, with 13 bases aligning to TRBD2. Germline V gene lookup returns CDR1 SGHTA and CDR2 FQGTGA. The CDR3 contains 17 residues. V lost 7 bases, J lost 3 bases, and 9 bases stayed unmatched. CDR3 DNA: TGTGCCAGCAACACTAGCGGGGGGGCCGGGGGCAAAAACATTCAGTACTTC. Residues: CASNTSGGAGGKNIQYF.

In DNA, the CDR3 is TGTGCCACCGGATTACGTGACCTGAGCGCAGATGTGCAGTATTTT. Its translation is CATGLRDLSADVQYF. The J gene is TRBJ2-3, the V gene TRBV12-3 or TRBV12-4; no clear D. CDR3 length: 15 residues. V lost 10 bases and J lost 11, with 28 bases in between.

This clonotype has more than one count but fewer than ten. The chain links TRBV30 to TRBJ1-4, with D unresolved. Germline V gene sequence: CDR1 GTSNPN, CDR2 SVGIG (reference sequence). Trimming left V 2 bases short and J 0 bases short, with 7 bases between. The CDR3 extends over 14 amino acids. The chain's CDR3 is CAWSSGATNEKLFF. The DNA for the CDR3 is TGTGCCTGGAGTTCCGGAGCAACTAATGAAAAACTGTTTTTT.

This clonotype was recorded a few times. CDR3 DNA sequence: TGTGCCAGCAGAGGGGGAGGGTCTGGGGCCAACGTCCTGACTTTC. Protein: CASRGGGSGANVLTF. The V and J genes are TRBV28 and TRBJ2-6, with a tentative D call TRBD2 (7 bases). Trimming took off 6 bases at V and 1 base at J, with 10 bases between the two ends. Germline CDR1 and CDR2: MDHEN and SYDVKM. The CDR3 totals 15 residues.

Remarks on this clonotype: Sequence at one end of the junction differs from germline and may be a read error. The chain carries TRBV12-3 or TRBV12-4 and TRBJ2-3; a possible D gene is TRBD2 (5 bases). The CDR3 has 13 amino acids. CDR3 nucleotides: TGTGCCAGCAGTAGACCGAGGGCAGATACGGAGTATTTT. Translation: CASSRPRADTEYF.

In this sample, this clonotype turned up many times. V usage is TRBV9 and J usage is TRBJ2-3; no definite D call. Germline CDR1 is SGDLS and CDR2 is YYNGEE. V dropped 0 bases and J dropped 0 bases, with 8 bases sitting between them. The CDR3 spans 15 residues. CDR3 coding DNA: TGTGCCAGCAGCGTAGGCGGCAGGAGCACAGATACGCAGTATTTT. Translating gives CASSVGGRSTDTQYF.

This clonotype was detected many times. The rearrangement links TRBV20-1 to TRBJ2-5, with 8 nucleotides matching TRBD2. CDR1 is DFQATT, CDR2 SNEGSKA, per germline (reference sequence). The CDR3 extends over 14 amino acids. Trimming at V came to 3 bases and at J to 8 bases, leaving 11 bases not matched to a gene. The CDR3 protein is CSARGLAGPGTQYF. CDR3 bases: TGCAGTGCTAGGGGGTTAGCGGGACCAGGTACCCAGTACTTC.

The chain joins TRBV20-1 to TRBJ2-1; maybe TRBD2 (5 bases). The J call is doubtful: the DNA matches TRBJ2-7 better. Germline V lookup: CDR1 DFQATT, CDR2 SNEGSKA (reference sequence). This CDR3 has 14 amino acids. The CDR3: CSARGLGSSYEQYF. In DNA form, the CDR3 reads TGCAGTGCTAGGGGGTTAGGGAGTTCCTACGAGCAGTACTTC.